What follows are 23 T cell receptor beta chains derived from one specimen sequenced in a study of healthy donors' naive CD4 and CD8 T cells. A linear amplification protocol produced the TCR libraries from 500 ng of total RNA. From the reads, TCRdb called clonotypes with MiXCR, one entry per CDR3 protein. The sample shows about 180,000 distinct CDR3 sequences, about four fifths of them seen only once. The sequenced material came from naive CD4+ and CD8+ T cells sorted from blood, pooled from several donors. The receptors shown here come from a pool of human donors in good health; the sample pools cells from several healthy donors.

The CDR3, as DNA: TGTGCCACCACTAGGGGTGGGTCCTACGAGCAGTACTTC. Its protein product is CATTRGGSYEQYF. The V and J genes are TRBV15 and TRBJ2-7, with TRBD1 as a possible D gene (5 bases). V lost 7 bases and J 1 base, leaving 11 bases between the germline ends. CDR1 and CDR2 from the germline V gene are LNHNV and YYDKDF (reference sequence). The CDR3 totals 13 residues.

This chain uses TRBV5-6 with TRBJ1-5, with D possibly being TRBD1 (6 bases). Germline values: CDR1 SGHDT, CDR2 YYEEEE. With 4 bases removed from V and 0 bases from J, the gap between germline ends came to 11 bases. This CDR3 has 15 amino acids. The CDR3 region has the DNA TGTGCCAGCAGCCAAGGACAGACTAGCAATCAGCCCCAGCATTTT. The encoded protein is CASSQGQTSNQPQHF.

The chain carries TRBV29-1 and TRBJ1-1; the D is unclear. CDR1 is SQVTM, CDR2 ANQGSEA, per germline. V shed 7 bases and J shed 1 base, with 7 bases lying between them. This CDR3 has 11 amino acids. The CDR3 protein is CSGTGNTEAFF. CDR3 in DNA: TGCAGCGGGACCGGGAACACTGAAGCTTTCTTT.

This clonotype was seen only a few times. V gene TRBV29-1 combines with J gene TRBJ2-2; D unresolved. Germline loops: CDR1 SQVTM, CDR2 ANQGSEA. The CDR3 runs to 13 residues. Deletions cut 4 bases from V and 1 base from J, with 7 bases between. The CDR3 nucleotides are TGCAGCGTTGCCGCTGAGAACACCGGGGAGCTGTTTTTT. This gives the protein CSVAAENTGELFF.

The chain employs TRBV19 and TRBJ1-1; D is unclear. Trimming left V 5 bases short and J 1 base short, with 11 bases between. The CDR3 sequence is 14 residues long. Germline CDR1 LNHDA, CDR2 SQIVND (reference sequence). CDR3 in amino acids: CASSSQVPNTEAFF. The CDR3 DNA reads TGTGCCAGTAGTTCCCAAGTCCCGAACACTGAAGCTTTCTTT.

V is TRBV29-1 and J is TRBJ2-1; D not certain. Germline V lookup: CDR1 SQVTM, CDR2 ANQGSEA. The CDR3 contains 11 residues. Trimming removed 3 bases at V and 4 bases at J, with 4 bases between. The DNA of the CDR3 is TGCAGCGTTGATGGTTACAATGAGCAGTTCTTC. Amino acid sequence: CSVDGYNEQFF.

The chain carries TRBV30 and TRBJ1-1, with D tentatively TRBD1 (5 bases). Germline lookup yields CDR1 GTSNPN and CDR2 SVGIG (reference sequence). V was cut by 0 bases and J by 1 base, with 12 bases left in between. The CDR3 length is 15 residues. The CDR3 protein is CAWSVRGVGNTEAFF. The DNA for the CDR3 is TGTGCCTGGAGTGTACGGGGGGTGGGGAACACTGAAGCTTTCTTT. Full variable domain (rest looked up from reference TRBV30 and TRBJ1-1): SQTIHQWPATLVQPVGSPLSLECTVEGTSNPNLYWYRQAAGRGLQLLFYSVGIGQISSEVPQNLSASRPQDRQFILSSKKLLLSDSGFYLCAWSVRGVGNTEAFFGQGTRLTVV.

The table lists this clonotype with a few counts. This chain uses TRBV29-1 with TRBJ2-3; D call uncertain. Trimming removed 4 bases at V and 0 bases at J, with 8 bases between. Looked up from germline, CDR1 is SQVTM and CDR2 is ANQGSEA. The CDR3 has 13 residues. CDR3 protein: CSVVAWSTDTQYF. For the CDR3, the DNA is TGCAGCGTTGTCGCTTGGAGCACAGATACGCAGTATTTT.

CDR3 loop: CASTLGTGFAGYTF. CDR3 sequence (DNA): TGTGCCAGTACCCTCGGGACAGGGTTTGCGGGCTACACCTTC. The chain is built from TRBV19 and TRBJ1-2, with 9 bases lining up with TRBD1. Germline CDR1 and CDR2: LNHDA and SQIVND (reference sequence). With 7 bases clipped from V and 8 bases from J, the junction kept 11 bases outside the gene matches. CDR3 size: 14 residues.

The CDR3 nucleotides are TGTGCCAGCAGCCCGAGGACGGGCTCAGAGTACTTC. Protein sequence: CASSPRTGSEYF. The chain has TRBV5-5 and TRBJ2-5; D uncertain. Trimming removed 4 bases at V and 12 bases at J, with 16 bases between. Germline CDR1 reads SGHKS; CDR2 reads YYEKEE (reference sequence). The CDR3 consists of 12 residues.

V and J are TRBV10-3 and TRBJ2-7; D uncertain. Trimming left V 3 bases short and J 0 bases short, with 6 bases between. CDR1 and CDR2 from the germline V gene are ENHRY and SYGVKD. The CDR3 runs to 13 residues. The CDR3 DNA reads TGTGCCATCAGTGAAGACACCTCCTACGAGCAGTACTTC. Translation gives CAISEDTSYEQYF.

This clonotype appeared a few times. The rearrangement links TRBV19 to TRBJ2-1; D call uncertain. Trimming stripped 0 bases from V and 6 bases from J, with 6 bases between. Germline V CDR1 and CDR2: LNHDA, SQIVND (reference sequence). This CDR3 spans 13 amino acids. For the CDR3, the DNA is TGTGCCAGTAGTATAGATTGGGGCAATGAGCAGTTCTTC. This translates into CASSIDWGNEQFF.

The rearrangement links TRBV11-1 to TRBJ2-5; the D gene is possibly TRBD1 (6 bases). The V and J ends lost 6 bases and 0 bases respectively, with 17 bases between them. This CDR3 has 16 amino acids. Per the germline V gene, CDR1 is SGHAT and CDR2 is FQDESV (reference sequence). The CDR3 nucleotides read TGTGCCAGCAGTTCTGGACAGTTTTCTTACCAAGAGACCCAGTACTTC. Translation: CASSSGQFSYQETQYF.

The chain combines TRBV11-1 with TRBJ2-3; D may be TRBD1 or TRBD2 (6 bases each). The V end lost 2 bases, the J end lost 6 bases, and 12 bases lay between the germline ends. CDR1 is SGHAT and CDR2 is FQDESV in the germline V gene (reference sequence). This CDR3 is 14 amino acids long. CDR3 sequence reads: CASSLPGAEDTQYF. In DNA, the CDR3 is TGTGCCAGCAGCTTACCGGGGGCGGAGGATACGCAGTATTTT.

The gene calls are TRBV6-2 or TRBV6-3 and TRBJ1-2; D not certain. Germline values: CDR1 MNHEY, CDR2 SVGEGT. V was clipped by 6 bases and J by 6 bases, with 14 bases between them. The CDR3 extends over 13 amino acids. CDR3 residues: CASSRDAMDGYTF. CDR3 nucleotide sequence: TGTGCCAGCAGCCGAGACGCCATGGATGGCTACACCTTC.

CDR3 coding DNA: TGTGCCAGCAGACCTACTAGCGTTCACGCCGGGGAGCTGTTTTTT. Its protein product is CASRPTSVHAGELFF. The chain joins TRBV6-2 or TRBV6-3 to TRBJ2-2, with 7 nucleotides matching TRBD2. V lost 6 bases, J lost 6 bases, and 10 bases stayed unmatched. In germline, CDR1 is MNHEY, CDR2 SVGEGT. The CDR3 is 15 amino acids.

This rearrangement joins TRBV30 to TRBJ1-5; no clear D gene. CDR3 size: 11 residues. V was trimmed by 0 bases and J by 9 bases, leaving 6 bases between them. Germline V gene data show CDR1 as GTSNPN and CDR2 as SVGIG (reference sequence). The CDR3: CAWSVSSPQHF. CDR3 coding DNA: TGTGCCTGGAGTGTGAGTTCGCCCCAGCATTTT.

This chain connects TRBV4-3 to TRBJ2-5, with TRBD1 identical over 9 bases. CDR1 and CDR2 (germline): LGHNA, YSLEER. The CDR3 is made up of 14 amino acids. V lost 5 bases to trimming and J lost 6 bases; unmatched junction nucleotides: 7. This CDR3 reads CASSGGQGLQTQYF. As DNA, the CDR3 is TGCGCCAGCAGCGGCGGACAGGGGTTGCAGACCCAGTACTTC.

The genes are TRBV6-5 and TRBJ1-5; D possibly corresponds to TRBD1 (5 bases). The CDR3 is made up of 14 amino acids. Trimming shortened V by 1 base and J by 5 bases, and 9 bases separated the two germline ends. CDR1 and CDR2 from the germline V gene are MNHEY and SVGAGI. Here the CDR3 reads CASSYWQGDQPQHF. The CDR3 DNA sequence: TGTGCCAGCAGTTACTGGCAGGGAGATCAGCCCCAGCATTTT.

The V call is TRBV29-1, the J call TRBJ2-1; 7 bases agree with TRBD2. The ends lost 4 bases at V and 6 bases at J; junction bases unmatched: 6. Germline values: CDR1 SQVTM, CDR2 ANQGSEA. The CDR3 length is 13 residues. CDR3 residues: CSVGGLAANEQFF. As DNA, the CDR3 is TGCAGCGTTGGAGGTCTAGCGGCCAATGAGCAGTTCTTC.

This rearrangement joins TRBV29-1 to TRBJ2-7, with a weak D call TRBD2 (5 bases). The V end lost 5 bases, the J end lost 3 bases, and 8 bases lay between the germline ends. The CDR3 contains 11 residues. Germline V gene sequence: CDR1 SQVTM, CDR2 ANQGSEA. For the CDR3, the DNA is TGCAGCGTTACTAGTGGCTACGAGCAGTACTTC. Its translation is CSVTSGYEQYF.

The V gene is TRBV27, the J gene TRBJ2-5, with TRBD2 identical over 13 bases. V was pared by 5 bases and J by 5 bases, with 14 bases of the junction left unmatched. In germline, CDR1 is MNHEY, CDR2 SMNVEV (reference sequence). This CDR3 region has 18 residues. CDR3 residues: CASSPGTSGIPPGETQYF. As DNA, the CDR3 is TGTGCCAGCAGTCCCGGGACTAGCGGGATTCCGCCGGGGGAGACCCAGTACTTC.

The chain recombines TRBV6-5 with TRBJ2-7; D might be TRBD1 (5 bases). The V gene's germline CDR1 is MNHEY and CDR2 SVGAGI. Deletions cut 2 bases from V and 9 bases from J, with 20 bases between. This CDR3 is 15 amino acids long. The CDR3 sequence: CASSYTNDRGLGQYF. As DNA, the CDR3 is TGTGCCAGCAGTTACACGAATGACAGAGGCTTAGGGCAGTACTTC.